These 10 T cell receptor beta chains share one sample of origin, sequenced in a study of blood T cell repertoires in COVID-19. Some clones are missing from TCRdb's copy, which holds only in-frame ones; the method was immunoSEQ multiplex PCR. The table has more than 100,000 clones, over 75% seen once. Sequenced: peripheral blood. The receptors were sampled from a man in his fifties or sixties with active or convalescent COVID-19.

The DNA of the CDR3 is TGCAGTGCCCGGAGGGGCGGCGAGCAGTACTTC. It yields the protein CSARRGGEQYF. This chain connects TRBV20-1 to TRBJ2-7, with TRBD2 as a possible D gene (6 bases). With 6 bases removed from V and 6 bases from J, the gap between germline ends came to 12 bases. Germline V gene sequence: CDR1 DFQATT, CDR2 SNEGSKA (reference sequence). CDR3 length: 11 residues.

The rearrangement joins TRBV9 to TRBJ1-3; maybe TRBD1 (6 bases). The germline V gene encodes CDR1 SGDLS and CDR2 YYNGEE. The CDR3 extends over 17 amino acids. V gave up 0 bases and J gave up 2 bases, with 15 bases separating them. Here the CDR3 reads CASSVGGGASTGNTIYF. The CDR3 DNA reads TGTGCCAGCAGCGTAGGTGGGGGCGCTTCCACTGGAAACACCATATATTTT.

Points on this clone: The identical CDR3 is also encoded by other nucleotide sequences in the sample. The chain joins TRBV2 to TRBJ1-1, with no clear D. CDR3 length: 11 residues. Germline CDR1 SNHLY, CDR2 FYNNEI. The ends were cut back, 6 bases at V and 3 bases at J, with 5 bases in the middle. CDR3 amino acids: CASSVYTEAFF. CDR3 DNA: TGTGCCAGCAGCGTCTACACTGAAGCTTTCTTT. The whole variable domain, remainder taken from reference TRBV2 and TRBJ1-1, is EPEVTQTPSHQVTQMGQEVILRCVPISNHLYFYWYRQILGQKVEFLVSFYNNEISEKSEIFDDQFSVERPDGSNFTLKIRSTKLEDSAMYFCASSVYTEAFFGQGTRLTVV.

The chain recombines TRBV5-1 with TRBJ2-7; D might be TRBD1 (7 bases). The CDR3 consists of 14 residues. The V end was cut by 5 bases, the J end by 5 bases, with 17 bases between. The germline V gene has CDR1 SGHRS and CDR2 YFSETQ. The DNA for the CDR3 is TGCGCCAGCAGGCCCGGAGGGGGCCTCCACGAGCAGTACTTC. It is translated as CASRPGGGLHEQYF.

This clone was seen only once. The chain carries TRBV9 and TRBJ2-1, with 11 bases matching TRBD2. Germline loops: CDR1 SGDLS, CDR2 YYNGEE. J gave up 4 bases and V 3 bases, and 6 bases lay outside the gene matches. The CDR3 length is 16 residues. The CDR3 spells CASSELAGVAYNEQFF. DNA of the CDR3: TGTGCCAGCAGCGAACTAGCGGGAGTAGCTTACAATGAGCAGTTCTTC.

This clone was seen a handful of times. CDR3 protein: CASSLFERDNEQYF. CDR3 DNA: TGTGCCAGCAGCTTATTCGAGCGGGACAACGAGCAGTACTTC. The chain recombines TRBV7-8 with TRBJ2-7, with D possibly being TRBD2 (7 bases). CDR1 and CDR2 (germline): SGHVS, FQNEAQ. Trimming stripped 2 bases from V and 5 bases from J, with 13 bases between. The CDR3 is made up of 14 amino acids.

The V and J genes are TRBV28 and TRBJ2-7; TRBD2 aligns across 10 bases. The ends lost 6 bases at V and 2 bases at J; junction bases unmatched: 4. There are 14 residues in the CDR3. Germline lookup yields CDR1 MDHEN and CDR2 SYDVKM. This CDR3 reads CASRASGGTYEQYF. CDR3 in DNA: TGTGCCAGCAGAGCTAGCGGGGGAACCTACGAGCAGTACTTC.

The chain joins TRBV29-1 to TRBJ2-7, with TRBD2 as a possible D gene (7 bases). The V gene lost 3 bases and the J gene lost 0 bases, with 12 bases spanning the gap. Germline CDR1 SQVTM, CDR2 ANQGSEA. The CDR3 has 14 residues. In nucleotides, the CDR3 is TGCAGCGTTGAGGCGGGGGCTAGCTCCTACGAGCAGTACTTC. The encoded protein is CSVEAGASSYEQYF.

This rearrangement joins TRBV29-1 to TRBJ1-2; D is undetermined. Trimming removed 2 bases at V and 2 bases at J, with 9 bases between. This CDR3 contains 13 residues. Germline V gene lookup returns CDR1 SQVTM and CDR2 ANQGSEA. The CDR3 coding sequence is TGCAGCGTTGAACAGTCCGTGAACTATGGCTACACCTTC. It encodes CSVEQSVNYGYTF.

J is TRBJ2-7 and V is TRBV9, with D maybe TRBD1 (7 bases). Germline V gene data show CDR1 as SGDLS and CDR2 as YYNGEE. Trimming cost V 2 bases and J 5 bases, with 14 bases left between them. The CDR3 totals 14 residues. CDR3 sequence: CASSVAGGTHEQYF. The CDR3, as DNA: TGTGCCAGCAGCGTGGCAGGGGGGACGCACGAGCAGTACTTC.